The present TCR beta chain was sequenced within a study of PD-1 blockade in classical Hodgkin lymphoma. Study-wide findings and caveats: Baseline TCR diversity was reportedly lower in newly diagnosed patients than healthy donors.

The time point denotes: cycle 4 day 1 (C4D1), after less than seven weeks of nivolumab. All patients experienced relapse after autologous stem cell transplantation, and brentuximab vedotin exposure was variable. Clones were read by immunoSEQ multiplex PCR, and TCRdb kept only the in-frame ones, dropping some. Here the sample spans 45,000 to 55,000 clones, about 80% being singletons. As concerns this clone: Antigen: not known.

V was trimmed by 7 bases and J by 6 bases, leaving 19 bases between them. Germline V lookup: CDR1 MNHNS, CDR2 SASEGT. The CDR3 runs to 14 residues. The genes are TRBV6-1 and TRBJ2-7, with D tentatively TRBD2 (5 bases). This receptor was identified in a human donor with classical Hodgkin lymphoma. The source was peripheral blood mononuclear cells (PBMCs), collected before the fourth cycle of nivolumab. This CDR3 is CASTEVLELSEQYF. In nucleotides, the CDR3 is TGTGCCAGCACAGAAGTACTAGAATTGAGCGAGCAGTACTTC.